The present T cell receptor (beta chain) was sequenced within a study of blood T cell repertoires in COVID-19. Study as a whole: Nucleic acid was either cDNA or gDNA, and it came from T cells, B-cell-depleted T cells, or PBMCs.

Original data processing: Using reference gene primer amplification, nucleated cell counts were estimated. Generated by immunoSEQ multiplex PCR, the TCRdb table keeps only in-frame clones and is missing some. That table furnishes V, J and clone size, whereas the DNA furnished D and trimming. The sample carries fewer than 350,000 clones, 70% to 90% recorded once. The V and J ends lost 4 bases and 4 bases, in that order; junction bases with no gene match: 3. The CDR3 spans 14 residues. Per germline, CDR1 KGHDR and CDR2 SFDVKD. Living in 24 US areas, the participants were between 18 and 89 years of age. Resolution of symptoms, clearance, or two negative PCRs was present in recovered Cohort 3 donors.

Sample: PBMCs or T cells enriched from blood (not recorded which). This TCR came from a woman between 40 and 50 years old who had recovered from COVID-19. The rearrangement joins TRBV24-1 to TRBJ1-2; TRBD1 matches at 9 bases. The chain's CDR3 is CATSDRTGAYGYTF. The CDR3 bases are TGTGCCACCAGTGACCGGACAGGGGCCTATGGCTACACCTTC.